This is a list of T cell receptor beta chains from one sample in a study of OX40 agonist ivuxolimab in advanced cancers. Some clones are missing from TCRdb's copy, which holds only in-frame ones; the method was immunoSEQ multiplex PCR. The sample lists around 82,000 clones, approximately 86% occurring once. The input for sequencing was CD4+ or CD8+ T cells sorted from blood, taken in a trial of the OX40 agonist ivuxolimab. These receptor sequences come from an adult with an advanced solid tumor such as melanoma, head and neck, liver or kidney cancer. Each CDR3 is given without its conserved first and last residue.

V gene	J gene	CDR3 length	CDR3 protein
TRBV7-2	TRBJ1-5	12	ASSLGGGNQPQH
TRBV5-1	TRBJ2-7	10	ASSRDRLEQY
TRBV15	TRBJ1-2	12	ATSRGGGNYGYT
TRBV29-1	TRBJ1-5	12	SVILGRGNQPQH
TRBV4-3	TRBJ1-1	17	ASSQGVRGEFGLNTEAF
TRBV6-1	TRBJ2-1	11	ASRGTSRNEQF
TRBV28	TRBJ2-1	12	ASSWTGSYNEQF
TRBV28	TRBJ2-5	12	ASSFDREQETQY
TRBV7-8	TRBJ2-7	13	ASSLRRQGPYEQY
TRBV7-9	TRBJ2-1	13	ASSSLAGYYNEQF
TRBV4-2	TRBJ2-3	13	ASSQASGSTDTQY
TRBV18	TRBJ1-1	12	ASSPQGTDTEAF
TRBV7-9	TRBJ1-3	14	ASSLAGGSPGNTIY
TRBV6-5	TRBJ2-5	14	ASSYSSHRGAETQY
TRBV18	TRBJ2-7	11	ASSRSPGYEQY
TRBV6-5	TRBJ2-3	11	AVRLDPTDTQY
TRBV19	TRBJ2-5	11	ASSIQGRETQY
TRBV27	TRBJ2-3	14	ASSVSQGVSGKAQY
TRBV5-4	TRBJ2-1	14	ASSLPLAGGPNEQF
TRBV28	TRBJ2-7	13	ASSYPLGNSYEQY
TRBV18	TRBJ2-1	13	ASSKGQGTNNEQF
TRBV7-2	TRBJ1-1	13	ASSLQAALNTEAF
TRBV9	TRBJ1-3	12	ASSPTRQGNTIY
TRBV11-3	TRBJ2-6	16	ASSLGGPSGSGANVLT
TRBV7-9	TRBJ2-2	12	ASSFSTNTGELF
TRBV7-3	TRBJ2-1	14	ASSFLYASGYNEQF
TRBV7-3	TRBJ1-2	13	ASSPSGPGDYGYT
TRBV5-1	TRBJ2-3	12	ASSNGGRLDTQY
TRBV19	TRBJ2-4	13	ASRISGSGFNIQY
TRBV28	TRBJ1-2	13	ASSLSGSPVYGYT
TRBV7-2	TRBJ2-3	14	ASSLVRGSGTDTQY
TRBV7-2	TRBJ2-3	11	ASSREGTDTQY
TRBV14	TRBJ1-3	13	ASSWDRSSGNTIY
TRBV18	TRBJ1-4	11	ASSRGRDEKLF